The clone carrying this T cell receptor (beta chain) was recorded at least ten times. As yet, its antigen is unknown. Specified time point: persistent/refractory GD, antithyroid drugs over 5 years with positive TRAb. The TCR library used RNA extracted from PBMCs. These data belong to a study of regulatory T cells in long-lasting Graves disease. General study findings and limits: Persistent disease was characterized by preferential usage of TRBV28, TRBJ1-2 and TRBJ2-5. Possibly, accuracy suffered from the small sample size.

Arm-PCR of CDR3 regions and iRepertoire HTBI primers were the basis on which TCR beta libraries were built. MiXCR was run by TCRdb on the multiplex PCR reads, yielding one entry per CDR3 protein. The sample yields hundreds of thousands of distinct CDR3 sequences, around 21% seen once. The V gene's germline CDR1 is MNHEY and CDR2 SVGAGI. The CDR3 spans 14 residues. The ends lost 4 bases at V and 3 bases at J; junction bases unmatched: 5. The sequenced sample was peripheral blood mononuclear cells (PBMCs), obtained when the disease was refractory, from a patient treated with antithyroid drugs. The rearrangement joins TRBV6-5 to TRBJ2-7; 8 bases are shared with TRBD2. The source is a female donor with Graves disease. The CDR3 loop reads CASSSGTRIYEQYF. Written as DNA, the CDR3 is TGTGCCAGCAGTTCGGGGACTAGAATCTACGAGCAGTACTTC.